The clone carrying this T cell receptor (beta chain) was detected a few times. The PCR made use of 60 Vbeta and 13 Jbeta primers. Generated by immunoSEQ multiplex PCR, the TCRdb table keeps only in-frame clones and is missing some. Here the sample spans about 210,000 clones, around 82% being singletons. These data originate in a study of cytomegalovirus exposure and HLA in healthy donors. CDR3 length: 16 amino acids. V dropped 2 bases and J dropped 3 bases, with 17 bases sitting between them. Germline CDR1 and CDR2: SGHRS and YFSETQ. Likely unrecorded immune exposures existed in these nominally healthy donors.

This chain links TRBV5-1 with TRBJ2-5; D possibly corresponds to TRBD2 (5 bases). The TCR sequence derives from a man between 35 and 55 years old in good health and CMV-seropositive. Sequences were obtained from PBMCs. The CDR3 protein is CASSLGLSTLKETQYF. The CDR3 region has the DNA TGCGCCAGCAGCTTAGGACTCTCCACTCTGAAAGAGACCCAGTACTTC.